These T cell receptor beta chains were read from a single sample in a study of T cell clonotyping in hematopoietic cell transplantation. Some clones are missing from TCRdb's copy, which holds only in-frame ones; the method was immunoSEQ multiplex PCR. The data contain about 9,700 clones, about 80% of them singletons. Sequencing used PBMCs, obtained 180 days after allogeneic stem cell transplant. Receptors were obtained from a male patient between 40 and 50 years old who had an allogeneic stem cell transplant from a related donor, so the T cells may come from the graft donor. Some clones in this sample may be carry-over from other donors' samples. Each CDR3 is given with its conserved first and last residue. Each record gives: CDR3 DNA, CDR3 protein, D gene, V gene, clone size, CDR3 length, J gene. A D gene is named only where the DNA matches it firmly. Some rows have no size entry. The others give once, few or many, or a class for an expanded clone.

TGTGCCAGCAGCCCGCGGGGCACAGATAATTCACCCCTCCACTTT,CASSPRGTDNSPLHF,.,TRBV7-3,.,15,TRBJ1-6
TGTGCCAGCAGGGCGGGTGTGGGAGCTTTCTTT,CASRAGVGAFF,.,TRBV6-5,.,11,TRBJ1-1
TGTGCCAGCAGCTTGGTGGAGACCCAGTACTTC,CASSLVETQYF,.,TRBV5-6,.,11,TRBJ2-5
TGCAGTGCTAGAGATCCCCACGAGCAGTACTTC,CSARDPHEQYF,.,TRBV20-1,.,11,TRBJ2-7
TGTGCCAGCAGTGACTCGCTCAGGGGCTCTGGCTACACCTTC,CASSDSLRGSGYTF,.,TRBV6-4,few,14,TRBJ1-2
TGTGCCAGCAGCTCCTCGGGCGGGGGGAGGACAGATACGCAGTATTTT,CASSSSGGGRTDTQYF,TRBD2,TRBV7-9,.,16,TRBJ2-3
TGTGCGTCTGAGGTGGGGGAAAAACTGTTTTTT,CASEVGEKLFF,.,TRBV30,.,11,TRBJ1-4
TGCGCCAGCAGCCAAGAACGGTCCTACGAGCAGTACTTC,CASSQERSYEQYF,.,TRBV4-3,.,13,TRBJ2-7
TGTGCCAGTAGTATCGGCGCCGGGACAGGGGGCGTAGAGACCCAGTACTTC,CASSIGAGTGGVETQYF,TRBD1,TRBV19,.,17,TRBJ2-5
TGTGCCAGCAGCCCTAAGGACAGCCCCTACGAGCAGTACTTC,CASSPKDSPYEQYF,.,TRBV7-9,once,14,TRBJ2-7
TGTGCCAGCAGTTGGGGCAGGAACTATGGCTACACCTTC,CASSWGRNYGYTF,.,TRBV6-5,.,13,TRBJ1-2
TGTGCCAGCAGCTTAGGCGGGGTTACTGAAGCTTTCTTT,CASSLGGVTEAFF,.,TRBV11-3,.,13,TRBJ1-1
TGTGCCAGCACCGGGACAGCAAACATGAACACTGAAGCTTTCTTT,CASTGTANMNTEAFF,TRBD1,TRBV6-4,.,15,TRBJ1-1
TGTGCCATCAGCTCCTTTGACGGGGAGCTGTTTTTT,CAISSFDGELFF,.,TRBV10-3,.,12,TRBJ2-2
TGCACCAGCAGCCTAACGAACGGTGGGGACATGAACACTGAAGCTTTCTTT,CTSSLTNGGDMNTEAFF,.,TRBV5-1,.,17,TRBJ1-1
TGTGCCAGCAGTTACCACAATGAGCAGTTCTTC,CASSYHNEQFF,.,TRBV27,few,11,TRBJ2-1
TGCAGTGATGGGGGATGGAATGGCTACACCTTC,CSDGGWNGYTF,.,TRBV20-1,.,11,TRBJ1-2
TGCGCCAGCAGCTCGACGGGACAGAGACGCACTGAAGCTTTCTTT,CASSSTGQRRTEAFF,TRBD1,TRBV5-1,once,15,TRBJ1-1
TGTGCCAGCAGTTGGGACAGCAACTCCTATAATTCACCCCTCCACTTT,CASSWDSNSYNSPLHF,TRBD1,TRBV6-6,.,16,TRBJ1-6
TGTGCCAGCATAGGGCTCGACAGGGCCCGGGCAGATACGCAGTATTTT,CASIGLDRARADTQYF,TRBD1,TRBV2,.,16,TRBJ2-3
TGTGCCAGCAGTGGCAAAAGACTGCACTTAGGGGAGCTGTTTTTT,CASSGKRLHLGELFF,.,TRBV6-1,.,15,TRBJ2-2
TGTGCCAGCAGCGCCAGGCCTAGCGGGCGGACCGGGGAGCTGTTTTTT,CASSARPSGRTGELFF,TRBD2,TRBV7-2,.,16,TRBJ2-2
TGCGCCAGCAGTCAGGTTGGTAGGAAACTCCAAAACGGCTCTGGGGCCAACGTCCTGACTTTC,CASSQVGRKLQNGSGANVLTF,.,TRBV23-1,.,21,TRBJ2-6
TGTGCCAGCAGCCTACAAACGGCAACTACAACTAATGAAAAACTGTTTTTT,CASSLQTATTTNEKLFF,.,TRBV7-8,few,17,TRBJ1-4
TGCGCCAGCAGCCTGGACACGGCGAGAGGTGGCTACACCTTC,CASSLDTARGGYTF,.,TRBV5-1,few,14,TRBJ1-2
TGCGCCAGCCGCCCCTCGACGGACAGGGACGAAAAACTGTTTTTT,CASRPSTDRDEKLFF,TRBD1,TRBV10-1,.,15,TRBJ1-4
TGTGCCAGCAGTTTATATGGTGAATCTAACTATGGCTACACCTTC,CASSLYGESNYGYTF,.,TRBV28,.,15,TRBJ1-2
TGTGCCTGGAGGCCCAGGGTGAACACTGAAGCTTTCTTT,CAWRPRVNTEAFF,.,TRBV30,.,13,TRBJ1-1
TGTGCCAGCAGTCCCTGGACAGGGTTCAACTATGGCTACACCTTC,CASSPWTGFNYGYTF,TRBD1,TRBV6-4,.,15,TRBJ1-2
TGTGCCAGCAGCTTAAACAGGGGGTCCATTGGCTACACCTTC,CASSLNRGSIGYTF,TRBD1,TRBV5-4,few,14,TRBJ1-2
TGTGCCAGCAGTTTATCGGGATACGAGCAGTACTTC,CASSLSGYEQYF,.,TRBV27,few,12,TRBJ2-7
TGTGCCAGCAGACCCACAGGGATACCTAATGAAAAACTGTTTTTT,CASRPTGIPNEKLFF,.,TRBV4-2,.,15,TRBJ1-4
TGCGCCAGCAGCCAAGGCGGCGGGGCTAGTTATGGCTACACCTTC,CASSQGGGASYGYTF,.,TRBV4-1,.,15,TRBJ1-2
TGTGCCAGCAGTTGGGGAGGGGGAGCATCTTATAATTCACCCCTCCACTTT,CASSWGGGASYNSPLHF,.,TRBV11-2,.,17,TRBJ1-6
TGTGCCAGCAGCTTAGAATCGATGGGGGGTAGAACGTGGGGCTACACCTTC,CASSLESMGGRTWGYTF,.,TRBV7-9,.,17,TRBJ1-2
TGTGCCAGCAGTGGGGCGGCCTTAGGGGGGGACAAACTGTTTTTT,CASSGAALGGDKLFF,.,TRBV6-1,.,15,TRBJ1-4
TGTGCCAGCAGCTTCGAAGGGTCTTACCTGTACAATGAGCAGTTCTTC,CASSFEGSYLYNEQFF,.,TRBV7-6,.,16,TRBJ2-1